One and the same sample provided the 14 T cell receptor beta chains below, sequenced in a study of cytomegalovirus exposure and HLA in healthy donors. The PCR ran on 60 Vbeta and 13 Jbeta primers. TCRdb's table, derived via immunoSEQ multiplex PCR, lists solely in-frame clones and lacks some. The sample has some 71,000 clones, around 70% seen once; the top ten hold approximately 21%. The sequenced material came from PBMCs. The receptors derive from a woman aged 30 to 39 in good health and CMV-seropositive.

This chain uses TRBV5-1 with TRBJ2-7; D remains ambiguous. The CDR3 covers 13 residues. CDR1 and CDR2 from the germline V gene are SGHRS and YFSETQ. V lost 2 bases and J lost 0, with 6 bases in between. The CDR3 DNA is TGCGCCAGCAGCTTCCCCAGCTCCTACGAGCAGTACTTC. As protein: CASSFPSSYEQYF.

CDR3 coding DNA: TGTGCCACCCGAGACAACGCGGGCCCTGGGGAGCAGTTCTTC. Encoded protein: CATRDNAGPGEQFF. The chain is built from TRBV19 and TRBJ2-1; perhaps TRBD2 as D (5 bases). Germline V gene lookup returns CDR1 LNHDA and CDR2 SQIVND (reference sequence). This CDR3 contains 14 residues. Trimming pared 10 bases from V and 10 bases from J, leaving 23 bases between.

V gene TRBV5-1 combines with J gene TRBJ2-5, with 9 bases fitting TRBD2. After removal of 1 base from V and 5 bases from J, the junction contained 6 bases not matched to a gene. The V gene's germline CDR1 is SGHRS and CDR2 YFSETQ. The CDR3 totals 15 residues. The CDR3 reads CASSLSLAGRETQYF. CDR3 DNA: TGCGCCAGCAGCTTGTCGCTAGCGGGAAGGGAGACCCAGTACTTC.

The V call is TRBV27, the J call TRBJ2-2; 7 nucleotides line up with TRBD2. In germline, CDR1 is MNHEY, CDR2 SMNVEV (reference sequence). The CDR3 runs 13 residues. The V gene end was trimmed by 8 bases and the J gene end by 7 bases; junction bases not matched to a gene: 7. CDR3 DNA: TGTGCCAGCTCGCAGAGGGAGGGCGGGGAGCTGTTTTTT. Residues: CASSQREGGELFF.

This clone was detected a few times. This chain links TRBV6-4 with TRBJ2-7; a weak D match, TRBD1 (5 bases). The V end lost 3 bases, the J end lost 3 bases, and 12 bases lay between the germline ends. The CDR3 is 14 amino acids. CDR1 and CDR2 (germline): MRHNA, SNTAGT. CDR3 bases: TGTGCCAGCAGTGAAGGGGCAGGGAACTACGAGCAGTACTTC. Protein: CASSEGAGNYEQYF.

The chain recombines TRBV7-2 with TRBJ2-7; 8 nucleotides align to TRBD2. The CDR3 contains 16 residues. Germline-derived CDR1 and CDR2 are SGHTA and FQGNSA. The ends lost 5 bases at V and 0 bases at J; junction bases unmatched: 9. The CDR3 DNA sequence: TGTGCCAGCAGCCCACCTAGCGGGTGGAGCTCCTACGAGCAGTACTTC. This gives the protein CASSPPSGWSSYEQYF.

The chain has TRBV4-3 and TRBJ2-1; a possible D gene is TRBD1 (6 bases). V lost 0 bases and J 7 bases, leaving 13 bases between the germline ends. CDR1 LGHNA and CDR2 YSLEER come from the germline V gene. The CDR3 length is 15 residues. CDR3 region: CASSQELAGVNEQFF. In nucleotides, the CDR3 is TGCGCCAGCAGCCAAGAACTGGCAGGGGTAAATGAGCAGTTCTTC.

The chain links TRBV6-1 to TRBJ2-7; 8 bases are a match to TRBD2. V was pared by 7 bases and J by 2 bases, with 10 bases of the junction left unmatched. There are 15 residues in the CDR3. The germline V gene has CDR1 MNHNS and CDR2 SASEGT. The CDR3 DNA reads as TGTGCCAGCAATTCCGGACTAGCAGCTACCTACGAGCAGTACTTC. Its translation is CASNSGLAATYEQYF.

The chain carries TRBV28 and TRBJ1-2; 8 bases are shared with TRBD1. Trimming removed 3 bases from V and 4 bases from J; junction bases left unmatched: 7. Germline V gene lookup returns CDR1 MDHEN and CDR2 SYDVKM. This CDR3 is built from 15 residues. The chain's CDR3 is CASSFSGGAGYGYTF. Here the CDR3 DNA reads TGTGCCAGCAGTTTTTCAGGGGGCGCAGGCTATGGCTACACCTTC.

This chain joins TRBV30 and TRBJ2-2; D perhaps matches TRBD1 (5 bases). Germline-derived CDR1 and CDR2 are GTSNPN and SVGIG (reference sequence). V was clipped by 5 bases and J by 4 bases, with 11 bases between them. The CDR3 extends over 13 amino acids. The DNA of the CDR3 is TGTGCCTGGGCAATCCAGGGCACCGGGGAGCTGTTTTTT. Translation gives CAWAIQGTGELFF. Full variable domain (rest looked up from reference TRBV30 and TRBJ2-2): SQTIHQWPATLVQPVGSPLSLECTVEGTSNPNLYWYRQAAGRGLQLLFYSVGIGQISSEVPQNLSASRPQDRQFILSSKKLLLSDSGFYLCAWAIQGTGELFFGEGSRLTVL.

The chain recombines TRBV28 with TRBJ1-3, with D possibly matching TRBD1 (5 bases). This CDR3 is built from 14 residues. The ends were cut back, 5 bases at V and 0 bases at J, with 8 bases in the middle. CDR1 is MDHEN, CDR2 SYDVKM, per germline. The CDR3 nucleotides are TGTGCCAGCAGTACAGGTGTCTCTGGAAACACCATATATTTT. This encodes CASSTGVSGNTIYF. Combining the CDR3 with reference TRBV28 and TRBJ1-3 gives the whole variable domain DVKVTQSSRYLVKRTGEKVFLECVQDMDHENMFWYRQDPGLGLRLIYFSYDVKMKEKGDIPEGYSVSREKKERFSLILESASTNQTSMYLCASSTGVSGNTIYFGEGSWLTVV.

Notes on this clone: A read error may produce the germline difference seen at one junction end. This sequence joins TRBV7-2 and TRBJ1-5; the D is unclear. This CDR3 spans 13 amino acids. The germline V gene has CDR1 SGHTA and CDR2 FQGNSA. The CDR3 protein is CVSSANGDQPQHF. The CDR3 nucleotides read TGTGTCAGCAGCGCAAACGGAGATCAGCCCCAGCATTTT.

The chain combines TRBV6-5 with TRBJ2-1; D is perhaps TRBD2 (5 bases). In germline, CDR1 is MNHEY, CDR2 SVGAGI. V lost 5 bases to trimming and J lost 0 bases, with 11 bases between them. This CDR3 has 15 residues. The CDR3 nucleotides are TGTGCCAGCAGTCCCGGGATCAGCTCCTACAATGAGCAGTTCTTC. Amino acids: CASSPGISSYNEQFF.

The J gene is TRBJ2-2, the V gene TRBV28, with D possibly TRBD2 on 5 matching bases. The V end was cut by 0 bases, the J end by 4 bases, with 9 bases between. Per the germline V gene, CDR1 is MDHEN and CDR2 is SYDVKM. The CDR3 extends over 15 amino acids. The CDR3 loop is CASSLWRRGTGELFF. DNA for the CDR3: TGTGCCAGCAGTTTATGGCGACGGGGCACCGGGGAGCTGTTTTTT.